Below are 29 T cell receptor beta chains sequenced from a single sample in a study of T cells in localized non-small cell lung cancer. Only in-frame clones appear in the TCRdb table, and some are missing; sequencing was by immunoSEQ multiplex PCR. The sample shows about 24,000 clones, 70% to 90% of them seen only once. The specimen comprised PBMCs, sampled before any cancer treatment. These receptors originate from a man aged 40 to 75 with stage II lung adenocarcinoma.

The chain couples TRBV27 to TRBJ1-2, with unresolved D. The CDR3 has 14 amino acids. Deletions cut 6 bases from V and 8 bases from J, with 19 bases between. Germline-derived CDR1 and CDR2 are MNHEY and SMNVEV (reference sequence). In DNA form, the CDR3 reads TGTGCCAGCAGCCGGGCCTCCCAATATGGGGGCTACACCTTC. It translates to CASSRASQYGGYTF.

This sequence joins TRBV6-5 and TRBJ2-7, with TRBD2 identical over 10 bases. The trim removed 1 base at V and 5 bases at J, leaving 2 bases unmatched. The length of the CDR3 is 14 residues. CDR1 is MNHEY, CDR2 SVGAGI, per germline. The CDR3 loop is CASSYLAGGNEQYF. The CDR3 DNA reads TGTGCCAGCAGTTACTTAGCGGGAGGAAACGAGCAGTACTTC.

This sequence joins TRBV30 and TRBJ1-2; D uncertain. Germline V lookup: CDR1 GTSNPN, CDR2 SVGIG (reference sequence). Between the trimmed V and J ends, which lost 3 bases and 5 bases, there was a span of 10 bases. The CDR3 contains 12 residues. The CDR3 region has the DNA TGTGCCTGGAGGACCTTTGTGTATGGCTACACCTTC. Protein: CAWRTFVYGYTF.

The gene calls are TRBV6-4 and TRBJ2-7, with 11 nucleotides matching TRBD2. The CDR3 loop spans 14 amino acids. Germline CDR1 is MRHNA and CDR2 is SNTAGT. V shed 3 bases and J 3 bases; nucleotides not matched to a gene: 1. The chain's CDR3 is CASSETSGNYEQYF. CDR3 nucleotides: TGTGCCAGCAGTGAGACTAGCGGGAACTACGAGCAGTACTTC.

The V call is TRBV7-6, the J call TRBJ2-7, with D uncertain. There are 14 residues in the CDR3. The germline V gene has CDR1 SGHVS and CDR2 FNYEAQ. Trimming cost V 5 bases and J 5 bases, with 16 bases left between them. For the CDR3, the DNA is TGTGCCAGCAGCCCCTCTACTACTCGTCACGAGCAGTACTTC. As protein: CASSPSTTRHEQYF. Together with reference TRBV7-6 and TRBJ2-7, the CDR3 gives the full variable domain: GAGVSQSPRYKVTKRGQDVALRCDPISGHVSLYWYRQALGQGPEFLTYFNYEAQQDKSGLPNDRFSAERPEGSISTLTIQRTEQRDSAMYRCASSPSTTRHEQYFGPGTRLTVT.

The chain recombines TRBV28 with TRBJ1-2; 7 bases agree with TRBD1. V gave up 5 bases and J gave up 4 bases; unmatched junction bases: 10. Germline CDR1 MDHEN, CDR2 SYDVKM. This CDR3 is 15 amino acids long. In nucleotides, the CDR3 is TGTGCCAGCAGTCCCCCGGCAGGGGGAGGCTATGGCTACACCTTC. Translated: CASSPPAGGGYGYTF.

CDR3 sequence (DNA): TGTGCCAGCAGTGAGACGGGAAACTATGGCTACACCTTC. Its protein is CASSETGNYGYTF. The chain employs TRBV6-1 and TRBJ1-2; D remains unclear. The germline V and J ends were trimmed by 3 bases and 2 bases, with 7 bases remaining between them. Germline V gives CDR1 MNHNS, CDR2 SASEGT. The CDR3 consists of 13 residues.

This chain uses TRBV19 with TRBJ1-2, with 10 nucleotides matching TRBD1. Losses at the gene ends were 6 bases for V and 4 bases for J; bases not matched to a gene: 11. The germline V gene has CDR1 LNHDA and CDR2 SQIVND (reference sequence). The CDR3 contains 16 residues. The CDR3 DNA reads as TGTGCCAGTAGCCGGGACAGGGGCCCGGGGGGCTATGGCTACACCTTC. This codes for CASSRDRGPGGYGYTF.

The chain has TRBV9 and TRBJ1-3; possibly TRBD1 for D (6 bases). V was clipped by 4 bases and J by 8 bases, with 19 bases between them. Germline V gene data show CDR1 as SGDLS and CDR2 as YYNGEE. This CDR3 is 15 amino acids long. The CDR3, as DNA: TGTGCCAGCAGCTCACCTACAGGGCTCGGCGACACCATATATTTT. This encodes CASSSPTGLGDTIYF.

J is TRBJ2-7 and V is TRBV7-8; possibly TRBD2 for D (6 bases). Looked up from germline, CDR1 is SGHVS and CDR2 is FQNEAQ. V gave up 5 bases and J gave up 2 bases, with 13 bases separating them. CDR3 length: 14 amino acids. CDR3 in amino acids: CASSPGTGAYEQYF. The CDR3 bases are TGTGCCAGCAGCCCGGGGACGGGGGCCTACGAGCAGTACTTC.

This clone was detected only a few times. V usage is TRBV28 and J usage is TRBJ1-6; D is unclear. Trimming took 8 bases from V and 5 from J, leaving 10 bases between them. The germline gives CDR1 MDHEN, CDR2 SYDVKM. This CDR3 is built from 13 residues. The CDR3 sequence: CASGGLNNSPLHF. CDR3 nucleotides: TGTGCCAGCGGAGGTCTTAATAATTCACCCCTCCACTTT.

This clone came up once. The V call is TRBV5-1, the J call TRBJ1-5; D perhaps matches TRBD1 (5 bases). The CDR3 extends over 15 amino acids. CDR1 is SGHRS and CDR2 is YFSETQ in the germline V gene. V was cut by 5 bases and J by 5 bases, with 17 bases left in between. CDR3: CASRSGGGSDQPQHF. Here the CDR3 DNA reads TGCGCCAGCAGGTCAGGCGGGGGTTCGGATCAGCCCCAGCATTTT. Filled out from reference TRBV5-1 and TRBJ1-5, the complete variable domain reads KAGVTQTPRYLIKTRGQQVTLSCSPISGHRSVSWYQQTPGQGLQFLFEYFSETQRNKGNFPGRFSGRQFSNSRSEMNVSTLELGDSALYLCASRSGGGSDQPQHFGDGTRLSIL.

This clone was found a few times. The chain couples TRBV7-9 to TRBJ1-6; TRBD1 matches at 7 bases. In germline, CDR1 is SEHNR, CDR2 FQNEAQ (reference sequence). V dropped 7 bases and J dropped 9; count of bases not matched to a gene: 12. The CDR3 is made up of 15 amino acids. CDR3 bases: TGTGCCAGCAACAGACAGGGTACCCCAAGTTCACCCCTCCACTTT. As protein: CASNRQGTPSSPLHF.

This clone was detected once. The chain recombines TRBV29-1 with TRBJ1-5; no clear D. The germline gives CDR1 SQVTM, CDR2 ANQGSEA. Trimming took 5 bases from V and 7 from J, leaving 15 bases between them. This CDR3 region has 13 residues. CDR3 region: CSVSTSDGQPQHF. As DNA, the CDR3 is TGCAGCGTTTCCACCTCTGACGGCCAGCCCCAGCATTTT.

This clone was recorded only once. The chain has TRBV9 and TRBJ2-1; D not resolved. The ends were cut back, 3 bases at V and 9 bases at J, with 10 bases in the middle. In germline, CDR1 is SGDLS, CDR2 YYNGEE. This CDR3 spans 12 amino acids. The CDR3 DNA reads TGTGCCAGCAGCGCTCGCAGGAGTGAGCAGTTCTTC. Protein product: CASSARRSEQFF.

The rearrangement joins TRBV28 to TRBJ1-6; 7 positions match TRBD1. V lost 6 bases and J lost 7; bases outside the gene matches: 6. Per the germline V gene, CDR1 is MDHEN and CDR2 is SYDVKM. CDR3 length equals 14 residues. This CDR3 is CASRLGQRNSPLHF. The CDR3 DNA reads TGTGCCAGCAGGCTGGGACAGCGGAATTCACCCCTCCACTTT.

The chain links TRBV5-6 to TRBJ2-5; perhaps TRBD1 as D (5 bases). Trimming left V 2 bases short and J 7 bases short, with 21 bases between. Germline V lookup: CDR1 SGHDT, CDR2 YYEEEE. The CDR3 has 16 residues. The CDR3 region has the DNA TGTGCCAGCAGCTTCTCATTCCCAGGGTTGCTGGGGACCCAGTACTTC. Residues: CASSFSFPGLLGTQYF.

This chain uses TRBV5-8 with TRBJ1-1; D remains unclear. From germline, CDR1 is SGHTS and CDR2 YDEGEE. Trimming pared 1 base from V and 1 base from J, leaving 8 bases between. The CDR3 is made up of 14 amino acids. The chain's CDR3 is CASSLKQTNTEAFF. In nucleotides, the CDR3 is TGTGCCAGCAGCTTGAAACAGACGAACACTGAAGCTTTCTTT.

The chain is built from TRBV29-1 and TRBJ2-1, with unresolved D. This CDR3 has 11 residues. Germline CDR1 is SQVTM and CDR2 is ANQGSEA. The V end lost 7 bases, the J end lost 5 bases, and 9 bases lay between the germline ends. The CDR3 sequence: CSANRDNEQFF. In nucleotides, the CDR3 is TGCAGCGCCAATAGGGACAATGAGCAGTTCTTC.

The chain employs TRBV2 and TRBJ2-7; unclear D gene. CDR1 and CDR2 (germline): SNHLY, FYNNEI. The CDR3 is 12 amino acids. The V end lost 3 bases, the J end lost 5 bases, and 8 bases lay between the germline ends. The CDR3 protein is CASSDGGDEQYF. DNA of the CDR3: TGTGCCAGCAGTGATGGTGGGGACGAGCAGTACTTC.

This chain uses TRBV14 with TRBJ2-7, with D possibly being TRBD2 (6 bases). V shed 4 bases and J shed 3 bases, with 16 bases lying between them. This CDR3 is 15 amino acids long. The V gene's germline CDR1 is SGHDN and CDR2 FVKESK. The CDR3: CASSLLDGGNYEQYF. DNA for the CDR3: TGTGCCAGCAGCCTCCTCGACGGGGGAAACTACGAGCAGTACTTC.

This chain links TRBV21-1 with TRBJ2-6; the table's D call TRBD1 went unverified against the DNA. TRBV21-1 is annotated as a pseudogene. CDR3 length: 16 amino acids. Here the CDR3 reads CASSKGRGWGANVLTF. CDR3 DNA sequence: TGTGCCAGCAGCAAAGGCAGGGGTTGGGGGGCCAACGTCCTGACTTTC.

The chain combines TRBV7-9 with TRBJ1-5; the D is unclear. CDR3 size: 15 residues. Germline CDR1 is SEHNR and CDR2 is FQNEAQ (reference sequence). V was trimmed by 1 base and J by 5 bases, leaving 12 bases between them. The CDR3 DNA follows: TGTGCCAGCAGCTTAGGCGTGGCTATTCATCAGCCCCAGCATTTT. Translation gives CASSLGVAIHQPQHF. Full variable domain (missing parts from reference TRBV7-9 and TRBJ1-5): DTGVSQNPRHKITKRGQNVTFRCDPISEHNRLYWYRQTLGQGPEFLTYFQNEAQLEKSRLLSDRFSAERPKGSFSTLEIQRTEQGDSAMYLCASSLGVAIHQPQHFGDGTRLSIL.

The sample holds a few counts of this clone. The chain links TRBV5-1 to TRBJ1-5, with D hard to call. Per germline, CDR1 SGHRS and CDR2 YFSETQ. The CDR3 runs 13 residues. Trimming stripped 6 bases from V and 5 bases from J, with 12 bases between. The CDR3 DNA reads TGCGCCAGCAAGGCCAGAGAAGATCAGCCCCAGCATTTT. It translates to CASKAREDQPQHF.

The chain carries TRBV5-5 and TRBJ2-5, with 11 bases identical to TRBD1. The CDR3 spans 16 residues. Germline assignment: CDR1 SGHKS and CDR2 YYEKEE (reference sequence). Unmatched junction bases numbered 8, after V lost 3 bases and J lost 4 bases. The CDR3 sequence is CASSWRPGQGGETQYF. In nucleotides, the CDR3 is TGTGCCAGCAGCTGGAGACCGGGACAGGGGGGAGAGACCCAGTACTTC. The full variable domain, completed using reference TRBV5-5 and TRBJ2-5, is DAGVTQSPTHLIKTRGQQVTLRCSPISGHKSVSWYQQVLGQGPQFIFQYYEKEERGRGNFPDRFSARQFPNYSSELNVNALLLGDSALYLCASSWRPGQGGETQYFGPGTRLLVL.

The rearrangement uses TRBV23-1 and TRBJ1-6, with a weak D call TRBD1 (6 bases). TRBV23-1 counts as an open reading frame of uncertain function. V dropped 4 bases and J dropped 0 bases, with 25 bases sitting between them. The CDR3 consists of 21 residues. The CDR3 protein is CASSLQLLDSKVSSYNSPLHF. CDR3 coding DNA: TGCGCCAGCAGTCTTCAACTTCTGGACAGCAAGGTTAGCTCCTATAATTCACCCCTCCACTTT.

This chain connects TRBV25-1 to TRBJ2-3; D unresolved. The CDR3 extends over 14 amino acids. Germline CDR1 and CDR2: MGHDK and SYGVNS. Trimming cost V 4 bases and J 2 bases, with 10 bases left between them. CDR3 sequence (DNA): TGTGCCAGCAGTGGGCTCATATCCACAGATACGCAGTATTTT. This translates into CASSGLISTDTQYF.

The chain links TRBV6-5 to TRBJ2-1; D ambiguous. Germline V lookup: CDR1 MNHEY, CDR2 SVGAGI. Trimming took off 6 bases at V and 4 bases at J, with 7 bases between the two ends. The CDR3 covers 12 residues. CDR3 DNA: TGTGCCAGCAGCCCTGGGTACAATGAGCAGTTCTTC. As protein: CASSPGYNEQFF.

V and J are TRBV27 and TRBJ1-2, with TRBD1 matching 7 bases. CDR3 length: 15 amino acids. With V trimmed by 5 bases and J by 6 bases, 12 bases remained unmatched. Germline CDR1 reads MNHEY; CDR2 reads SMNVEV (reference sequence). The chain's CDR3 is CASSRGDSRSNGYTF. CDR3 bases: TGTGCCAGCAGTCGGGGGGACAGCCGCTCTAATGGCTACACCTTC.